This T cell receptor (beta chain) was recovered during a study of blood T cells in healthy people across ages. This clonotype was detected a few times. The study recruited healthy Caucasian donors from Russia who were aged about 6 to 90. A sample-barcoded 5' primer and a J-beta primer mix were used in a second PCR of roughly 6 to 11 cycles. Each TCR beta cDNA got a 12-nucleotide random molecular identifier. TCRdb independently ran MiXCR on the 5' RACE reads; one entry per CDR3 protein. The sample yields 600,000 to 1,000,000 distinct CDR3 sequences, more than 45% seen once. This CDR3 is 14 amino acids long. Trimming shortened V by 10 bases and J by 4 bases, and 14 bases separated the two germline ends.

V gene TRBV12-3 or TRBV12-4 combines with J gene TRBJ1-6; D gene ambiguous. This TCR was recovered from a man aged 25 to 45 in good health. The source material was blood. CDR3: CATRVERYNSPLHF. The CDR3 DNA is TGTGCCACCCGGGTTGAGAGGTATAATTCACCCCTCCACTTT.